The T cell receptor (beta chain) under discussion was sequenced for a study of T cell responses to AZD1222 COVID-19 vaccine. Study background: Recipients boosted at about 4 weeks or about 12 weeks are pooled.

Clones were sequenced by immunoSEQ multiplex PCR, and TCRdb holds only the in-frame ones, with some missing. The table lists approximately 120,000 clones, about 90% of them singletons. Trimming removed 2 bases at V and 2 bases at J, with 7 bases between. Germline V gene data show CDR1 as MNHEY and CDR2 as SMNVEV (reference sequence). The CDR3 runs to 14 residues. The rearrangement uses TRBV27 and TRBJ1-3; unclear D gene. The TCR originated in an adult in good health. Specimen: peripheral blood, collected on day 0 of AZD1222 vaccination. The CDR3 reads CASSLRLAGNTIYF. CDR3 DNA sequence: TGTGCCAGCAGTTTACGGTTGGCTGGAAACACCATATATTTT.